The following is a TCR beta chain sequence with its context. Libraries were prepared by immunoSEQ multiplex PCR; TCRdb keeps only in-frame clonotypes and omits some of them. The data show about 390,000 clones, about 89% seen once. The germline gives CDR1 MDHEN, CDR2 SYDVKM. The CDR3 consists of 13 residues. V was shortened by 1 base and J by 8 bases, with 11 bases between the two germline ends. This record comes from a study of blood T cell repertoires in COVID-19. Seattle enrolled patients during active infection and tracked them longitudinally. Sequenced: peripheral blood. The receptor was derived from an older woman with COVID-19, enrolled during active disease. The chain is built from TRBV28 and TRBJ1-1; a possible D gene is TRBD1 (5 bases). The CDR3 spells CASSLYRLAEAFF. The CDR3 nucleotides are TGTGCCAGCAGTTTATACAGGTTGGCCGAAGCTTTCTTT.